This entry is about one TCR beta chain. Its antigen is unknown. No quality values exist for individual bases; no much larger clone is one base distant. The library was prepared using the immunoSEQ multiplex PCR assay. TCRdb provides this immuneACCESS table in a form limited to in-frame rearrangements. Some clones are lacking; in checked studies, under half of them reflect an unresolved V gene, and why the rest are absent is not known. The sample data list approximately 110,000 clones, and 92% of these were observed just once. The ten biggest clones cover roughly 1.4% of the sample. The sample originates from a study of T cell changes during pregnancy in multiple sclerosis (dated by TCRdb to about 2019). Background for the entire study: Changes in the T cell repertoire over the course of pregnancy were examined in this study in women with multiple sclerosis.

At the junction V is shortened by 4 bases and J by 4 bases; bases outside the gene matches: 6. Looking up the germline V gene (reference sequence) yields CDR1 MNHEY and CDR2 SMNVEV. Reading from cysteine to phenylalanine, the CDR3 counts 15 amino acids. Only the CDR3 part of the read is kept: 45 bases, read in frame from the first base. The receptor was derived from a female donor with multiple sclerosis, enrolled in a pregnancy study. The sequencing here drew on peripheral blood, taken in the third trimester of pregnancy. The chain is assembled from TRBV27 and TRBJ1-3; 8 bases in the junction line up with TRBD1. This receptor has the CDR3 CASSSGGFAGNTIYF. The sequence in DNA is TGTGCCAGCAGTTCAGGGGGCTTCGCCGGAAACACCATATATTTT.